A single sample is the source of the 20 T cell receptor delta chains below, sequenced in a study of Vδ1+ human thymocytes. Study-wide points: Thymic TRG and TRD repertoires appeared highly polyclonal, with Gaussian CDR3 length distributions.

Extracted RNA was reverse transcribed into cDNA. Pooled V-gene forward primers with one constant-region reverse primer generated the CDR3 amplicons by multiplex PCR. TCRdb reran clone calling via CATT on the multiplex PCR reads. Of tens of thousands of delta-chain clones listed, approximately 15% are singletons. For these TCRs, the target antigens are not known. The specimen sequenced was Vdelta1+ gamma-delta thymocytes from the thymus. This sample's subset: FACS-sorted CD3+ TCRalphabeta- TCRVdelta1+ TCRVdelta2- thymocytes. These receptor sequences come from a girl under three years old who had congenital heart surgery.

The V and J genes are TRDV1 and TRDJ1, with 12 bases that match TRDD3. The germline gives CDR1 TSWWSYY, CDR2 QGS. CDR3 size: 20 residues. CDR3 nucleotides: TGTGCCCCCCGGGGCTCCGCGACTTCTGGGGGATACGGGTACACCGATAAACTCATCTTT. It is translated as CAPRGSATSGGYGYTDKLIF.

This clone was observed a handful of times. This chain uses TRDV2 with TRDJ1, with 9 bases aligning to TRDD3. Germline CDR1 is GEAIGNYY and CDR2 is EKD. The CDR3 has 16 residues. V shed 5 bases and J 3 bases; nucleotides not matched to a gene: 12. The CDR3: CACGIIGGIHSDKLIF. The CDR3 bases are TGTGCCTGTGGGATAATAGGGGGGATACATTCCGATAAACTCATCTTT.

The chain employs TRDV1 and TRDJ1; 11 bases line up with TRDD3. The ends lost 2 bases at V and 3 bases at J; junction bases unmatched: 5. The germline V gene has CDR1 TSWWSYY and CDR2 QGS. The CDR3 totals 16 residues. This CDR3 is CALGEDGWGIPDKLIF. CDR3 nucleotide sequence: TGTGCTCTTGGGGAAGACGGCTGGGGGATACCCGATAAACTCATCTTT.

This clone occurred a few times. The chain carries TRDV1 and TRDJ1; D is perhaps TRDD3 (10 bases). The CDR3 runs 21 residues. The V end lost 1 base, the J end lost 3 bases, and 30 bases lay between the germline ends. Germline loops: CDR1 TSWWSYY, CDR2 QGS. CDR3 sequence: CALGEPFLQGGYGVGSDKLIF. CDR3 coding DNA: TGTGCTCTTGGGGAACCCTTCCTACAAGGGGGATACGGAGTAGGGTCCGATAAACTCATCTTT.

The chain employs TRDV1 and TRDJ1, with D possibly TRDD3 on 6 matching bases. Germline values: CDR1 TSWWSYY, CDR2 QGS. Trimming pared 2 bases from V and 2 bases from J, leaving 21 bases between. CDR3 length: 18 amino acids. The CDR3 is CALGELLGVLLHTDKLIF. In DNA, the CDR3 is TGTGCTCTTGGGGAATTACTGGGAGTACTTCTCCATACCGATAAACTCATCTTT.

The V gene is TRDV1, the J gene TRDJ1; TRDD2 might be the D (7 bases). From germline, CDR1 is TSWWSYY and CDR2 QGS. The CDR3 covers 27 residues. Deletions cut 3 bases from V and 0 bases from J, with 47 bases between. CDR3 loop: CALGDPSPFSYGRPWGPARVDTDKLIF. The CDR3 coding sequence is TGTGCTCTTGGGGACCCGTCCCCGTTTTCCTACGGTCGTCCCTGGGGACCCGCAAGGGTAGACACCGATAAACTCATCTTT.

V and J are TRDV1 and TRDJ1; TRDD2 might be the D (5 bases). This CDR3 has 19 residues. Germline CDR1 TSWWSYY, CDR2 QGS. Trimming took off 1 base at V and 0 bases at J, with 21 bases between the two ends. As DNA, the CDR3 is TGTGCTCTTGGGGAACGTCCCTACGGCAGACCTTTGTACACCGATAAACTCATCTTT. Its protein is CALGERPYGRPLYTDKLIF.

The J gene is TRDJ1, the V gene TRDV1, with 10 bases that match TRDD3. CDR3 length equals 20 residues. The germline gives CDR1 TSWWSYY, CDR2 QGS. V shed 7 bases, J shed 0 bases, and the junction held 20 bases outside the gene matches. DNA for the CDR3: TGTGCTCTTGTATCCTTCTTCTTACTGGGGGATCCGACCTACACCGATAAACTCATCTTT. Protein: CALVSFFLLGDPTYTDKLIF.

The V gene is TRDV1, the J gene TRDJ1; D perhaps matches TRDD3 (6 bases). CDR1 is TSWWSYY and CDR2 is QGS in the germline V gene. The CDR3 has 23 residues. Trimming left V 0 bases short and J 1 base short, with 33 bases between. The CDR3 sequence is CALGELNILGWGPLKGGTDKLIF. The CDR3 DNA reads as TGTGCTCTTGGGGAACTTAACATCTTGGGCTGGGGACCTCTCAAGGGGGGCACCGATAAACTCATCTTT.

The chain uses TRDV1 and TRDJ1, with TRDD3 matching over 10 bases. Germline lookup yields CDR1 TSWWSYY and CDR2 QGS. With V trimmed by 5 bases and J by 1 base, 25 bases remained unmatched. The length of the CDR3 is 22 residues. The CDR3 nucleotides read TGTGCTCTTGGGCCGAGGAAGGGGAGGCTGGGGGATAGAGAAGGGGTCACCGATAAACTCATCTTT. Protein: CALGPRKGRLGDREGVTDKLIF.

The chain joins TRDV1 to TRDJ1; 7 nucleotides line up with TRDD3. Germline CDR1 is TSWWSYY and CDR2 is QGS. Unmatched junction bases numbered 19, after V lost 6 bases and J lost 0 bases. The CDR3 has 19 residues. This chain's CDR3 is CALGQPSTGELSYTDKLIF. CDR3 DNA sequence: TGTGCTCTTGGCCAGCCCAGTACTGGGGAACTCTCGTACACCGATAAACTCATCTTT.

V and J are TRDV2 and TRDJ1, with 11 nucleotides matching TRDD3. Germline V CDR1 and CDR2: GEAIGNYY, EKD. The trim removed 1 base at V and 8 bases at J, leaving 5 bases unmatched. The CDR3 has 14 residues. In DNA, the CDR3 is TGTGCCTGTGACACGAAAGCTGGGGGATACAAACTCATCTTT. It translates to CACDTKAGGYKLIF.

The table lists this clone with a few counts. This chain connects TRDV1 to TRDJ1, with 8 bases lining up with TRDD3. This CDR3 is built from 17 residues. V gave up 1 base and J gave up 5 bases; unmatched junction bases: 12. Germline V CDR1 and CDR2: TSWWSYY, QGS. Written as DNA, the CDR3 is TGTGCTCTTGGGGAACGTGATCCGGGCTGGGGGAAGGATAAACTCATCTTT. Translation: CALGERDPGWGKDKLIF.

The chain employs TRDV1 and TRDJ1; TRDD2 might be the D (5 bases). The CDR3 runs 16 residues. Trimming took 2 bases from V and 1 from J, leaving 14 bases between them. CDR1 TSWWSYY and CDR2 QGS come from the germline V gene. Written as DNA, the CDR3 is TGTGCTCTTGGGGAAAAGCCTCCTATGGGCACCGATAAACTCATCTTT. Translating it yields CALGEKPPMGTDKLIF.

J is TRDJ1 and V is TRDV1, with 12 positions matching TRDD3. With 0 bases clipped from V and 0 bases from J, the junction kept 23 bases outside the gene matches. The V gene's germline CDR1 is TSWWSYY and CDR2 QGS. This CDR3 is built from 24 residues. The CDR3 DNA is TGTGCTCTTGGGGAACTTGGCTACCACCCCACTGGGGGATACCACCCCCCGTACACCGATAAACTCATCTTT. Its protein is CALGELGYHPTGGYHPPYTDKLIF.

Many counts were recorded for this clone. The chain joins TRDV2 to TRDJ1; D might be TRDD3 (5 bases). Germline lookup yields CDR1 GEAIGNYY and CDR2 EKD. The ends were cut back, 0 bases at V and 3 bases at J, with 10 bases in the middle. CDR3 size: 14 residues. The DNA for the CDR3 is TGTGCCTGTGACACCGGGAGTGGGGCCGATAAACTCATCTTT. Protein sequence: CACDTGSGADKLIF.

This clone was seen more than once but under ten times. The gene calls are TRDV1 and TRDJ1; 11 bases fit TRDD3. Germline loops: CDR1 TSWWSYY, CDR2 QGS. This CDR3 spans 19 amino acids. J was trimmed by 0 bases and V by 3 bases; bases with no gene match: 12. As DNA, the CDR3 is TGTGCTCTTGGGGACACGAGGGCCCCTGGGGGATACTACACCGATAAACTCATCTTT. Amino acids: CALGDTRAPGGYYTDKLIF.

This clone was counted between two and nine times. The rearrangement uses TRDV1 and TRDJ1; TRDD3 matches at 11 bases. J gave up 3 bases and V 2 bases, and 26 bases lay outside the gene matches. Germline V gene lookup returns CDR1 TSWWSYY and CDR2 QGS. The CDR3 loop spans 23 amino acids. This CDR3 reads CALGETFNPTQWGIRVVADKLIF. Here the CDR3 DNA reads TGTGCTCTTGGGGAAACTTTTAACCCTACTCAGTGGGGGATACGCGTTGTAGCCGATAAACTCATCTTT.

This clone was seen just once. The chain couples TRDV1 to TRDJ1, with 8 bases lining up with TRDD3. Germline V gives CDR1 TSWWSYY, CDR2 QGS. This CDR3 is built from 14 residues. V lost 3 bases to trimming and J lost 10 bases; unmatched junction nucleotides: 10. The CDR3 spells CALGELSWGTPLIF. The CDR3 DNA sequence: TGTGCTCTTGGGGAGCTATCCTGGGGGACCCCACTCATCTTT.

V is TRDV1 and J is TRDJ1; 8 bases fit TRDD3. CDR3 length: 19 amino acids. The V gene end was trimmed by 5 bases and the J gene end by 0 bases; junction bases not matched to a gene: 17. Germline V CDR1 and CDR2: TSWWSYY, QGS. The CDR3 coding sequence is TGTGCTCTTGGGCTGCCTACGAGGGCCTGGGGGAGGTACACCGATAAACTCATCTTT. Its protein is CALGLPTRAWGRYTDKLIF.